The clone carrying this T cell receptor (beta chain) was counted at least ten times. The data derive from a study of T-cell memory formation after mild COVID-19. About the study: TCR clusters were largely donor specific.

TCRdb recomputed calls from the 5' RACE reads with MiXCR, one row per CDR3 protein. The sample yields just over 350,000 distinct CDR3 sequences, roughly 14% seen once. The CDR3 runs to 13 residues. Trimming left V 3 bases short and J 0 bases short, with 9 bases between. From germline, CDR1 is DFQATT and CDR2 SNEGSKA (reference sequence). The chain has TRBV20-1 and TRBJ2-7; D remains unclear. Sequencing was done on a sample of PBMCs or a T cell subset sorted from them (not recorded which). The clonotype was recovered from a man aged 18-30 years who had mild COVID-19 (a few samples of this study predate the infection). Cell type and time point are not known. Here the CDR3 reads CSARSQSSYEQYF. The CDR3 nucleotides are TGCAGTGCTAGGTCCCAAAGCTCCTACGAGCAGTACTTC.